This is a list of T cell receptor beta chains from one sample in a study of T cell changes during pregnancy in multiple sclerosis. Produced via immunoSEQ multiplex PCR; TCRdb's table is partial and in-frame only. Among about 40,000 clones, around 94% were seen once, and the ten largest hold 0.7% to 1%. This specimen was CD4+ T cells from peripheral blood mononuclear cells, taken before pregnancy. The receptors derive from a female donor with multiple sclerosis, enrolled in a pregnancy study. Each CDR3 is given with its conserved first and last residue. The D gene is left open where the match is weak. Some rows mark clone size as missing; the rest say once, few, many or name a class of expanded clone.

clone_size: .; d_call: .; j_call: TRBJ1-1; v_call: TRBV5-1; cdr3_nt: TGCGCCAGCAGCTTGGCTTGGAGAGCGAACACTGAAGCTTTCTTT; cdr3_aa: CASSLAWRANTEAFF
clone_size: .; d_call: TRBD2; j_call: TRBJ2-4; v_call: TRBV10-3; cdr3_nt: TGTGCCACGCCGACTAGCGGGGACCAAAACATTCAGTACTTC; cdr3_aa: CATPTSGDQNIQYF
clone_size: .; d_call: .; j_call: TRBJ1-2; v_call: TRBV18; cdr3_nt: TGTGCCAGCTCACCTACCTTGGCAGGTCTTAACTATGGCTACACCTTC; cdr3_aa: CASSPTLAGLNYGYTF
clone_size: .; d_call: .; j_call: TRBJ2-7; v_call: TRBV19; cdr3_nt: TGTGCCAGTAGTCGTCGGGTCCCGGGCGAGCAGTACTTC; cdr3_aa: CASSRRVPGEQYF
clone_size: once; d_call: .; j_call: TRBJ2-7; v_call: TRBV5-1; cdr3_nt: TGCGCCAGCAGCATCGGAGGGGCCGTGGACGAGCAGTACTTC; cdr3_aa: CASSIGGAVDEQYF
clone_size: .; d_call: TRBD1; j_call: TRBJ1-2; v_call: TRBV2; cdr3_nt: TGTGCCAGCAGACAGGGGGCAGACTATGGCTACACCTTC; cdr3_aa: CASRQGADYGYTF
clone_size: .; d_call: .; j_call: TRBJ1-1; v_call: TRBV7-9; cdr3_nt: TGTGCCAGCAGCGTTAGCGCCTTTACGGAAGCTTTCTTT; cdr3_aa: CASSVSAFTEAFF
clone_size: .; d_call: .; j_call: TRBJ1-1; v_call: TRBV2; cdr3_nt: TGTGCCAGAAAGACCGGGACTGTGAACACTGAAGCTTTCTTT; cdr3_aa: CARKTGTVNTEAFF
clone_size: .; d_call: .; j_call: TRBJ2-3; v_call: TRBV28; cdr3_nt: TGTGCCAGCAGTTCTCAGGGCCGCCTCACAGATACGCAGTATTTT; cdr3_aa: CASSSQGRLTDTQYF
clone_size: .; d_call: TRBD2; j_call: TRBJ2-3; v_call: TRBV6-1; cdr3_nt: TGTGCCAGCAGTGAAGAGAGTAGCGGGAGATTGTATACGCAGTATTTT; cdr3_aa: CASSEESSGRLYTQYF
clone_size: .; d_call: TRBD1; j_call: TRBJ1-2; v_call: TRBV11-2; cdr3_nt: TGTGCCAGCAGCTCCGACAGGGGGTTCTATGGCTACACCTTC; cdr3_aa: CASSSDRGFYGYTF
clone_size: .; d_call: TRBD2; j_call: TRBJ2-1; v_call: TRBV7-6; cdr3_nt: TGTGCCAGCAGCTTGTTCGGGAGGGTTGATGAGCAGTTCTTC; cdr3_aa: CASSLFGRVDEQFF
clone_size: once; d_call: .; j_call: TRBJ2-6; v_call: TRBV30; cdr3_nt: TGTGCCTGGAGTACCTTACTCTCTGGGGCCAACGTCCTGACTTTC; cdr3_aa: CAWSTLLSGANVLTF
clone_size: .; d_call: .; j_call: TRBJ2-1; v_call: TRBV28; cdr3_nt: TGTGCCAGCCATGCCTCTGCGGACTACAATGAGCAGTTCTTC; cdr3_aa: CASHASADYNEQFF
clone_size: .; d_call: .; j_call: TRBJ2-1; v_call: TRBV14; cdr3_nt: TGTGCCAGCAGCCAAGATCTAGGGGTGGCGACCTACAATGAGCAGTTCTTC; cdr3_aa: CASSQDLGVATYNEQFF
clone_size: .; d_call: TRBD1; j_call: TRBJ1-5; v_call: TRBV28; cdr3_nt: TGTGCCAGCAGTCTTTCGACAGGGGTGATGGGGAATCAGCCCCAGCATTTT; cdr3_aa: CASSLSTGVMGNQPQHF
clone_size: .; d_call: .; j_call: TRBJ2-5; v_call: TRBV19; cdr3_nt: TGTGCCAGTAGTGCCGGGACAACGGGGACCCAGTACTTC; cdr3_aa: CASSAGTTGTQYF
clone_size: .; d_call: TRBD2; j_call: TRBJ2-1; v_call: TRBV2; cdr3_nt: TGTGCCAGCAGCTTCCCGACTAGCGGGAGGAGGGATGAGCAGTTCTTC; cdr3_aa: CASSFPTSGRRDEQFF
clone_size: .; d_call: TRBD1; j_call: TRBJ2-1; v_call: TRBV10-3; cdr3_nt: TGTGCCATCAAGGGGGCAGCGGACAATGAGCAGTTCTTC; cdr3_aa: CAIKGAADNEQFF
clone_size: .; d_call: TRBD2; j_call: TRBJ2-5; v_call: TRBV5-1; cdr3_nt: TGCGCCAGCAGCTTGGCGGGGACTAGCGGGACAGAGACCCAGTACTTC; cdr3_aa: CASSLAGTSGTETQYF
clone_size: .; d_call: TRBD1; j_call: TRBJ1-3; v_call: TRBV7-9; cdr3_nt: TGTGCCAGCCAAGGACAGGGCAGTGCGAGTATGGCGGGAAACACCATATATTTT; cdr3_aa: CASQGQGSASMAGNTIYF
clone_size: .; d_call: .; j_call: TRBJ2-1; v_call: TRBV21-1; cdr3_nt: TGTGCCAGCACATACAGAAAAACCTACAATGAGCAGTTCTTC; cdr3_aa: CASTYRKTYNEQFF
clone_size: once; d_call: TRBD2; j_call: TRBJ2-2; v_call: TRBV9; cdr3_nt: TGTGCCAGCAGCGTAGGGGGGACTAGGTTGGCCGGGGAGCTGTTTTTT; cdr3_aa: CASSVGGTRLAGELFF
clone_size: .; d_call: TRBD2; j_call: TRBJ2-5; v_call: TRBV28; cdr3_nt: TGTGCCAGCAGCGGGGGGGAGACCCAGTACTTC; cdr3_aa: CASSGGETQYF
clone_size: .; d_call: TRBD1; j_call: TRBJ1-2; v_call: TRBV2; cdr3_nt: TGTGCCATTTCCACAGGGGTAACTAACTATGGCTACACCTTC; cdr3_aa: CAISTGVTNYGYTF
clone_size: .; d_call: TRBD2; j_call: TRBJ2-7; v_call: TRBV5-1; cdr3_nt: TGCGCCAGCAGCCCCGCGGGCGCGGGAGTACGTGAGCAGTACTTC; cdr3_aa: CASSPAGAGVREQYF
clone_size: .; d_call: TRBD2; j_call: TRBJ2-1; v_call: TRBV6-6; cdr3_nt: TGTGCCAGCAGTTACGGGACTAGCGGACCGGAGCAGTTCTTC; cdr3_aa: CASSYGTSGPEQFF
clone_size: .; d_call: TRBD1; j_call: TRBJ1-2; v_call: TRBV7-2; cdr3_nt: TGTGCCAGCAGCTTGGTGACAGGGCAGGGCTACACCTTC; cdr3_aa: CASSLVTGQGYTF
clone_size: .; d_call: .; j_call: TRBJ1-3; v_call: TRBV19; cdr3_nt: TGTGCCAGCACCGGACTGCCCTCTGGAAACACCATATATTTT; cdr3_aa: CASTGLPSGNTIYF
clone_size: .; d_call: TRBD1; j_call: TRBJ1-2; v_call: TRBV4-2; cdr3_nt: TGTGCCAGCAGCCAAGTGGGGGACAGGGCTGACTATGGCTACACCTTC; cdr3_aa: CASSQVGDRADYGYTF
clone_size: .; d_call: .; j_call: TRBJ2-5; v_call: TRBV9; cdr3_nt: TGTGCCAGCAGCCTACCCCCGGGGGAGACCCAGTACTTC; cdr3_aa: CASSLPPGETQYF
clone_size: .; d_call: TRBD1; j_call: TRBJ2-3; v_call: TRBV4-2; cdr3_nt: TGTGCCAGCAGGGACAGGGGACGCACAGATACGCAGTATTTT; cdr3_aa: CASRDRGRTDTQYF
clone_size: .; d_call: .; j_call: TRBJ2-1; v_call: TRBV5-1; cdr3_nt: TGCGCCAGCAAGAGGGGGTCCTACAATGAGCAGTTCTTC; cdr3_aa: CASKRGSYNEQFF
clone_size: .; d_call: TRBD2; j_call: TRBJ2-3; v_call: TRBV2; cdr3_nt: TGTGCCAGCAGGACCGGGGGACTAGGGCATACAGATACGCAGTATTTT; cdr3_aa: CASRTGGLGHTDTQYF
clone_size: .; d_call: .; j_call: TRBJ2-1; v_call: TRBV7-9; cdr3_nt: TGTGCCAGCAGCTTAGTAGGGGGGGCGATCGGTGAGCAGTTCTTC; cdr3_aa: CASSLVGGAIGEQFF
clone_size: .; d_call: TRBD1; j_call: TRBJ1-4; v_call: TRBV4-3; cdr3_nt: TGCGCCAGCAGCCAAGACAGGGGGCGCCTTGAAAAACTGTTTTTT; cdr3_aa: CASSQDRGRLEKLFF
clone_size: .; d_call: .; j_call: TRBJ1-1; v_call: TRBV5-6; cdr3_nt: TGTGCCAGCAGCTTTGGGGATTGGGGGGGCACTGAAGCTTTCTTT; cdr3_aa: CASSFGDWGGTEAFF